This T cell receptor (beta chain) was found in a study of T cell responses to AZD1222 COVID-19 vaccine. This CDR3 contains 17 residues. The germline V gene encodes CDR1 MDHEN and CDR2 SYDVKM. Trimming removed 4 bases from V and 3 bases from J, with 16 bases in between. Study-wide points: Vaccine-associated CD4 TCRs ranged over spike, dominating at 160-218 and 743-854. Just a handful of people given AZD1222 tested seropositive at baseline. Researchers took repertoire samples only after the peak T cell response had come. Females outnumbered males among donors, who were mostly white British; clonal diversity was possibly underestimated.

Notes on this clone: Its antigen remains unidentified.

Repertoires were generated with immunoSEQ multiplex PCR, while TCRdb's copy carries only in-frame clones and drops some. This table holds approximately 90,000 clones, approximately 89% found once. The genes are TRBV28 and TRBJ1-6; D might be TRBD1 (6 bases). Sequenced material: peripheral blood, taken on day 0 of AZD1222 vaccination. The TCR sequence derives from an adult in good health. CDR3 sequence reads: CASSSLTGTYYNSPLHF. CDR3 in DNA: TGTGCCAGCAGTTCCCTCACAGGGACCTACTATAATTCACCCCTCCACTTT.